The 14 T cell receptor beta chains below all came from one sample that was sequenced in a study of blood T cell repertoires in COVID-19. Data came from immunoSEQ multiplex PCR; TCRdb stores just in-frame clones and leaves some out. The table lists under 200,000 clones, around 83% of them singletons, with roughly 0.95% in the top ten. Sequenced sample: peripheral blood. These receptor sequences come from a man aged 18 to 30 with acute or convalescent COVID-19.

The chain joins TRBV5-4 to TRBJ1-2; 8 positions agree with TRBD1. Trimming removed 3 bases from V and 4 bases from J; junction bases left unmatched: 8. The CDR3 totals 15 residues. Germline V gives CDR1 SGHNT, CDR2 YYREEE (reference sequence). The CDR3 spells CASSSPIGQGYGYTF. The DNA of the CDR3 is TGTGCCAGCAGCTCCCCAATTGGACAGGGCTATGGCTACACCTTC. Filled out from reference TRBV5-4 and TRBJ1-2, the complete variable domain reads ETGVTQSPTHLIKTRGQQVTLRCSSQSGHNTVSWYQQALGQGPQFIFQYYREEENGRGNFPPRFSGLQFPNYSSELNVNALELDDSALYLCASSSPIGQGYGYTFGSGTRLTVV.

This chain joins TRBV5-4 and TRBJ1-4, with 8 bases identical to TRBD1. This CDR3 is 15 amino acids long. Looked up from germline, CDR1 is SGHNT and CDR2 is YYREEE (reference sequence). V was clipped by 4 bases and J by 0 bases; unmatched bases: 2. The CDR3 DNA follows: TGTGCCAGCAGCCGGACAGGGACAACTAATGAAAAACTGTTTTTT. This translates into CASSRTGTTNEKLFF.

Only one count was recorded for this clone. This sequence joins TRBV3-1 (or the pseudogene TRBV3-2) and TRBJ1-2; tentatively, D is TRBD1 (5 bases). CDR1 and CDR2 (germline): LGHDT, YNNKEL (reference sequence). The ends were cut back, 4 bases at V and 3 bases at J, with 6 bases in the middle. The CDR3 sequence is 12 residues long. CDR3 nucleotides: TGTGCCAGCAGCCTGACAGACTATGGCTACACCTTC. Amino acids: CASSLTDYGYTF.

This clone was detected only once. The V gene is TRBV25-1, the J gene TRBJ2-1; TRBD2 is a possible D gene (5 bases). In germline, CDR1 is MGHDK, CDR2 SYGVNS. The CDR3 runs to 15 residues. V shed 1 base and J shed 7 bases, with 14 bases lying between them. This CDR3 is CASSESQLTGNEQFF. The CDR3 DNA reads TGTGCCAGCAGTGAATCCCAGCTCACGGGGAATGAGCAGTTCTTC.

V gene TRBV3-1 (or the pseudogene TRBV3-2) combines with J gene TRBJ2-2; 12 positions agree with TRBD2. The CDR3 is made up of 15 amino acids. From germline, CDR1 is LGHDT and CDR2 YNNKEL (reference sequence). V dropped 4 bases and J dropped 6; count of bases not matched to a gene: 3. The CDR3 nucleotides read TGTGCCAGCAGCCTGTCTAGCGGGGGGGCCGGGGAGCTGTTTTTT. This gives the protein CASSLSSGGAGELFF.

Turning to this clone: The sample has other DNA sequences that encode this CDR3 too. The rearrangement uses TRBV30 and TRBJ1-2, with TRBD1 matching over 11 bases. Germline lookup yields CDR1 GTSNPN and CDR2 SVGIG (reference sequence). There are 13 residues in the CDR3. With V trimmed by 3 bases and J by 7 bases, 4 bases remained unmatched. The CDR3 reads CAWSGQGAGGYTF. The DNA of the CDR3 is TGTGCCTGGAGCGGACAGGGGGCTGGTGGCTACACCTTC.

V is TRBV5-1 and J is TRBJ1-2; no firm D call. The germline V gene encodes CDR1 SGHRS and CDR2 YFSETQ. Trimming shortened V by 0 bases and J by 2 bases, and 8 bases separated the two germline ends. CDR3 length: 14 residues. CDR3 protein: CASSLVVGNYGYTF. In nucleotides, the CDR3 is TGCGCCAGCAGCTTGGTTGTCGGGAACTATGGCTACACCTTC.

This chain uses TRBV5-1 with TRBJ1-1, with 12 nucleotides matching TRBD1. CDR1 is SGHRS and CDR2 is YFSETQ in the germline V gene. The CDR3 covers 15 residues. With V trimmed by 4 bases and J by 2 bases, 3 bases remained unmatched. The CDR3 loop reads CASSKGTGGNTEAFF. The CDR3, as DNA: TGCGCCAGCAGCAAAGGGACAGGGGGCAACACTGAAGCTTTCTTT.

CDR3 nucleotides: TGCGCCAGCAGCCCCGGGACAGGGATCATGAACACTGAAGCTTTCTTT. It encodes CASSPGTGIMNTEAFF. V is TRBV5-1 and J is TRBJ1-1; 9 bases line up with TRBD1. The junction had 7 bases not matched to a gene; V was cut back by 4 bases and J by 0 bases. This CDR3 region has 16 residues. Germline V gene lookup returns CDR1 SGHRS and CDR2 YFSETQ.

This clone has only one observation. This rearrangement joins TRBV5-1 to TRBJ2-7; 8 nucleotides align to TRBD1. In germline, CDR1 is SGHRS, CDR2 YFSETQ. Trimming removed 4 bases from V and 5 bases from J; junction bases left unmatched: 8. This CDR3 region has 14 residues. CDR3 in DNA: TGCGCCAGCAGCACATCAGGGGGCGGCGACGAGCAGTACTTC. It codes for CASSTSGGGDEQYF. Full variable domain (rest looked up from reference TRBV5-1 and TRBJ2-7): KAGVTQTPRYLIKTRGQQVTLSCSPISGHRSVSWYQQTPGQGLQFLFEYFSETQRNKGNFPGRFSGRQFSNSRSEMNVSTLELGDSALYLCASSTSGGGDEQYFGPGTRLTVT.

V usage is TRBV9 and J usage is TRBJ1-1; D is possibly TRBD1 (6 bases). The CDR3 has 11 amino acids. The V gene's germline CDR1 is SGDLS and CDR2 YYNGEE. Trimming pared 3 bases from V and 13 bases from J, leaving 13 bases between. CDR3 loop: CASSAGHTFFF. CDR3 in DNA: TGTGCCAGCAGCGCGGGACACACCTTTTTCTTT.

A few counts support this clone. The CDR3 region is CASKISNTEAFF. The CDR3 DNA follows: TGTGCCAGCAAAATCAGTAACACTGAAGCTTTCTTT. V is TRBV28 and J is TRBJ1-1; D ambiguous. This CDR3 region has 12 residues. The V gene's germline CDR1 is MDHEN and CDR2 SYDVKM. V shed 7 bases and J shed 2 bases, with 8 bases lying between them.

V usage is TRBV2 and J usage is TRBJ1-1, with D hard to call. This CDR3 spans 13 amino acids. In germline, CDR1 is SNHLY, CDR2 FYNNEI. Trimming stripped 4 bases from V and 1 base from J, with 7 bases between. The CDR3 sequence: CASSVRQNTEAFF. The CDR3 DNA reads TGTGCCAGCAGTGTCAGGCAGAACACTGAAGCTTTCTTT.

Details on this clone: The same CDR3 arises from other DNA sequences in this sample as well. The chain couples TRBV11-2 to TRBJ2-1; the match to TRBD1 covers 10 bases. The V gene end was trimmed by 5 bases and the J gene end by 5 bases; junction bases not matched to a gene: 3. The germline V gene has CDR1 SGHAT and CDR2 FQNNGV. This CDR3 has 14 residues. The CDR3 region is CASSLGQGNNEQFF. The CDR3 nucleotides are TGTGCCAGCAGCCTGGGACAGGGGAACAATGAGCAGTTCTTC.